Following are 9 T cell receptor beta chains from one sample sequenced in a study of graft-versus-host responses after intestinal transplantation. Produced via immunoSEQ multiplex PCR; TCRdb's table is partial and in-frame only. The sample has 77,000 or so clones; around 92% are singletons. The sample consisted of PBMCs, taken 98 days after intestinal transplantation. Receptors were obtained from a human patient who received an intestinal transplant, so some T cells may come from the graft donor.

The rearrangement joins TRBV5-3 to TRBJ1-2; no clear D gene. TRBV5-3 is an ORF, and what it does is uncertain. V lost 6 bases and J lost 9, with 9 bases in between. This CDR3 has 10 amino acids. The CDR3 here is CARTGESYTF. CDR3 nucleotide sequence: TGTGCCAGAACGGGAGAAAGCTACACCTTC.

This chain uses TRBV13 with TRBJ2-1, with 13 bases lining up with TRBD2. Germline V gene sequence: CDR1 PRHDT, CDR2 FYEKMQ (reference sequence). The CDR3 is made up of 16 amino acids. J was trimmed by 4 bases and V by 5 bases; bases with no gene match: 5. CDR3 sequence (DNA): TGTGCCAGCAGCATAATACTAGCGGGGGGGTACAATGAGCAGTTCTTC. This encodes CASSIILAGGYNEQFF.

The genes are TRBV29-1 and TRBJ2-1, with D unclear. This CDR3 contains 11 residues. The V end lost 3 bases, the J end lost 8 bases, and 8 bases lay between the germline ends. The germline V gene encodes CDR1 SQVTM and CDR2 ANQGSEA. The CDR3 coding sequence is TGCAGCGTTGATTACGACTATGAGCAGTTCTTC. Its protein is CSVDYDYEQFF.

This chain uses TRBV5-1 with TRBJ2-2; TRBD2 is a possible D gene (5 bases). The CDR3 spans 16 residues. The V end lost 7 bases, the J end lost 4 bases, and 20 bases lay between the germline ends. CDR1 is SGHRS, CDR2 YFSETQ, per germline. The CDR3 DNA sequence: TGCGCCAGCGCTCTGGCGGGCAGTGACATCACCGGGGAGCTGTTTTTT. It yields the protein CASALAGSDITGELFF.

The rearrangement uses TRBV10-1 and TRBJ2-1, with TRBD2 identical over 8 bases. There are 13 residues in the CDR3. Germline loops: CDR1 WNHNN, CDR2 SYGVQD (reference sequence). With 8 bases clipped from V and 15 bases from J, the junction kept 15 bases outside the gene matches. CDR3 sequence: CASSAIGVAGRFF. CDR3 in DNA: TGCGCCAGCTCGGCGATCGGGGTAGCGGGAAGGTTCTTC.

The CDR3 DNA follows: TGTGCCAGCAGAAGCCCGAGGGGGTCTGGAAACACCATATATTTT. Amino acids: CASRSPRGSGNTIYF. This chain connects TRBV6-1 to TRBJ1-3; D perhaps matches TRBD1 (6 bases). Germline CDR1 is MNHNS and CDR2 is SASEGT. V was clipped by 6 bases and J by 1 base, with 13 bases between them. CDR3 length equals 15 residues.

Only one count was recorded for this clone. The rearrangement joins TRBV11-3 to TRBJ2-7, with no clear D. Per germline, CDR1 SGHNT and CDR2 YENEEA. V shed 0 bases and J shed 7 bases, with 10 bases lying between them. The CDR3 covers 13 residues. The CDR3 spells CASSLEAASEQYF. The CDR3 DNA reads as TGTGCCAGCAGCTTAGAGGCGGCGTCAGAGCAGTACTTC.

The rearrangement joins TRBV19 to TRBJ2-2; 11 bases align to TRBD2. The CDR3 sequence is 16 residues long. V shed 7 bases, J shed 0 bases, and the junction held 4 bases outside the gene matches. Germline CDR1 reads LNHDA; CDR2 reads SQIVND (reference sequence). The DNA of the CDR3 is TGTGCCAGTATAGCGACTAGCGGGGCGAACACCGGGGAGCTGTTTTTT. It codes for CASIATSGANTGELFF.

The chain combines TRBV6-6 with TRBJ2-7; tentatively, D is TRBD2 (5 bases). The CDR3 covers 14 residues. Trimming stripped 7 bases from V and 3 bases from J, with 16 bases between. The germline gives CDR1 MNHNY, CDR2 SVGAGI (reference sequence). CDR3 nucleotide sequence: TGTGCCAGCACCTCACGGGAATGGCGCTACGAGCAGTACTTC. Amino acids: CASTSREWRYEQYF.